Below, 24 T cell receptor beta chains from the same sample are listed, as sequenced in a study of identical twins. TCRdb analysed the 5' RACE reads with MiXCR anew, one entry per CDR3 protein. The data show more than 1.5 million distinct CDR3 sequences, about 32% seen once. The specimen was cord blood. These TCRs come from a newborn girl in good health.

This clonotype has more than one count but fewer than ten. The V call is TRBV2, the J call TRBJ2-1; D not resolved. The CDR3 spans 12 residues. Germline assignment: CDR1 SNHLY and CDR2 FYNNEI. Trimming cost V 7 bases and J 9 bases, with 13 bases left between them. As DNA, the CDR3 is TGTGCCAGCACTACTCCTAGTCGTGAGCAGTTCTTC. It is translated as CASTTPSREQFF. The full variable domain, its missing parts supplied by reference TRBV2 and TRBJ2-1, is EPEVTQTPSHQVTQMGQEVILRCVPISNHLYFYWYRQILGQKVEFLVSFYNNEISEKSEIFDDQFSVERPDGSNFTLKIRSTKLEDSAMYFCASTTPSREQFFGPGTRLTVL.

The CDR3 loop reads CASSQVGLGNEKLFF. DNA of the CDR3: TGCGCCAGCAGCCAAGTGGGGCTAGGGAATGAAAAACTGTTTTTT. The J gene is TRBJ1-4, the V gene TRBV4-1; perhaps TRBD1 as D (5 bases). Trimming stripped 1 base from V and 5 bases from J, with 11 bases between. The CDR3 totals 15 residues. Germline V gene data show CDR1 as MGHRA and CDR2 as YSYEKL.

J is TRBJ1-6 and V is TRBV6-5; D is ambiguous. The germline V gene encodes CDR1 MNHEY and CDR2 SVGAGI. This CDR3 is 13 amino acids long. Trimming removed 0 bases at V and 9 bases at J, with 6 bases between. DNA of the CDR3: TGTGCCAGCAGTTACTCGTTGGGTTCACCCCTCCACTTT. Translation gives CASSYSLGSPLHF.

The chain recombines TRBV20-1 with TRBJ2-1, with TRBD2 matching over 11 bases. The CDR3 has 20 residues. Germline values: CDR1 DFQATT, CDR2 SNEGSKA (reference sequence). With 4 bases clipped from V and 0 bases from J, the junction kept 17 bases outside the gene matches. This CDR3 reads CSAKIRTSGGELSSYNEQFF. CDR3 coding DNA: TGCAGTGCTAAAATACGTACTAGCGGGGGCGAGCTAAGCTCCTACAATGAGCAGTTCTTC.

This clonotype was picked up a small number of times. This chain uses TRBV27 with TRBJ1-4; D perhaps matches TRBD1 (6 bases). The CDR3 is made up of 17 amino acids. V lost 2 bases and J 0 bases, leaving 13 bases between the germline ends. The germline V gene has CDR1 MNHEY and CDR2 SMNVEV (reference sequence). Written as DNA, the CDR3 is TGTGCCAGCAGTTTAAGGCAGGGGTCCTCAACTAATGAAAAACTGTTTTTT. As protein: CASSLRQGSSTNEKLFF.

The V gene is TRBV6-1, the J gene TRBJ1-4; possibly TRBD1 for D (5 bases). From germline, CDR1 is MNHNS and CDR2 SASEGT. There are 14 residues in the CDR3. V gave up 2 bases and J gave up 7 bases, with 11 bases separating them. The DNA of the CDR3 is TGTGCCAGCAGTGAATGGGTCAGGGCTGAAAAACTGTTTTTT. Translated, it gives CASSEWVRAEKLFF.

This chain links TRBV7-6 with TRBJ2-3, with 7 positions matching TRBD2. This CDR3 region has 14 residues. The germline V gene has CDR1 SGHVS and CDR2 FNYEAQ. With V trimmed by 8 bases and J by 4 bases, 9 bases remained unmatched. This CDR3 is CASGSERGPDTQYF. The CDR3 region has the DNA TGTGCCAGCGGGTCTGAGCGGGGACCAGATACGCAGTATTTT.

V gene TRBV3-1 combines with J gene TRBJ2-2; maybe TRBD2 (7 bases). The CDR3 covers 15 residues. Trimming cost V 7 bases and J 1 base, with 13 bases left between them. CDR1 is LGHDT, CDR2 YNNKEL, per germline (reference sequence). CDR3 bases: TGTGCCAGCACTGACGGGGGGCAGAACACCGGGGAGCTGTTTTTT. Its protein product is CASTDGGQNTGELFF.

This clonotype was detected many times. V is TRBV9 and J is TRBJ1-2; D is unclear. The V and J ends lost 4 bases and 5 bases respectively, with 21 bases between them. The V gene's germline CDR1 is SGDLS and CDR2 YYNGEE. This CDR3 comprises 16 residues. CDR3 loop: CASSPRPHKGGYGYTF. CDR3 bases: TGTGCCAGCAGCCCCCGGCCCCACAAGGGTGGGTATGGCTACACCTTC.

This clonotype was observed a few times. The rearrangement joins TRBV20-1 to TRBJ1-2; possible D gene TRBD1, 5 bases. Trimming took off 5 bases at V and 8 bases at J, with 12 bases between the two ends. Germline loops: CDR1 DFQATT, CDR2 SNEGSKA (reference sequence). The CDR3 loop spans 11 amino acids. This CDR3 reads CSASDRLGYTF. CDR3 in DNA: TGCAGTGCTTCCGACAGACTGGGCTACACCTTC.

Of note for this clonotype: Sequence at one end of the junction differs from germline and may be a read error. The V gene is TRBV7-8, the J gene TRBJ2-3; TRBD1 matches 7 bases. The germline gives CDR1 SGHVS, CDR2 FQNEAQ. The CDR3 is 16 residues long. Here the CDR3 DNA reads TGTGCCAGCAGCCCCGACAGGGTATCGGGCACAGATACGCCGTATTTT. Translating gives CASSPDRVSGTDTPYF. The full variable domain, in which reference TRBV7-8 and TRBJ2-3 provide the parts outside the CDR3, is GAGVSQSPRYKVAKRGQDVALRCDPISGHVSLFWYQQALGQGPEFLTYFQNEAQLDKSGLPSDRFFAERPEGSVSTLKIQRTQQEDSAVYLCASSPDRVSGTDTPYFGPGTRLTVL.

This chain joins TRBV6-2 or TRBV6-3 and TRBJ2-3; TRBD1 aligns across 9 bases. The V segment lost 2 bases and the J segment 2 bases; nucleotides outside the gene matches: 11. The CDR3 runs to 18 residues. Germline V lookup: CDR1 MNHEY, CDR2 SVGEGT. The CDR3 DNA follows: TGTGCCAGCAGTTACCCATCGGACAGGGGCACACTCACAGATACGCAGTATTTT. It yields the protein CASSYPSDRGTLTDTQYF.

The table lists this clonotype with a count of one. The chain couples TRBV7-2 to TRBJ2-3, with D uncertain. The germline CDR1 and CDR2 sequences are SGHTA and FQGNSA. Trimming cost V 3 bases and J 2 bases, with 12 bases left between them. The CDR3 consists of 15 residues. In DNA, the CDR3 is TGTGCCAGCAGCTTCGGAGAGTCTCCCACAGATACGCAGTATTTT. Residues: CASSFGESPTDTQYF. Variable domain in full (rest from reference TRBV7-2 and TRBJ2-3): GAGVSQSPSNKVTEKGKDVELRCDPISGHTALYWYRQSLGQGLEFLIYFQGNSAPDKSGLPSDRFSAERTGGSVSTLTIQRTQQEDSAVYLCASSFGESPTDTQYFGPGTRLTVL.

The chain has TRBV4-1 and TRBJ1-1; D uncertain. Germline CDR1 is MGHRA and CDR2 is YSYEKL. The ends were cut back, 2 bases at V and 0 bases at J, with 7 bases in the middle. The CDR3 is 14 amino acids. The CDR3 nucleotides read TGCGCCAGCAGCCAATCGGTGTTGAACACTGAAGCTTTCTTT. Translating it yields CASSQSVLNTEAFF.

There are many counts of this clonotype. The chain combines TRBV29-1 with TRBJ2-5; D is unclear. The V end lost 3 bases, the J end lost 5 bases, and 10 bases lay between the germline ends. The germline CDR1 and CDR2 sequences are SQVTM and ANQGSEA. This CDR3 has 12 residues. For the CDR3, the DNA is TGCAGCGTTGACCTTAAAGGGGAGACCCAGTACTTC. Translated: CSVDLKGETQYF.

This clonotype was picked up a small number of times. This chain links TRBV29-1 with TRBJ2-3, with D maybe TRBD1 (6 bases). V lost 6 bases, J lost 1 base, and 17 bases lay in between. CDR1 is SQVTM, CDR2 ANQGSEA, per germline. The CDR3 length is 15 residues. The CDR3 region is CSVDKQGPRTDTQYF. The CDR3 coding sequence is TGCAGCGTGGATAAACAGGGCCCCCGCACAGATACGCAGTATTTT.

This clonotype occurred a few times. This chain links TRBV12-3 or TRBV12-4 with TRBJ1-2; 8 bases are shared with TRBD1. The V and J ends lost 6 bases and 10 bases, in that order; junction bases with no gene match: 4. There are 11 residues in the CDR3. The CDR3 region has the DNA TGTGCCAGCAGCAGGGGACAGGCCTACACCTTC. Protein sequence: CASSRGQAYTF.

This chain links TRBV7-2 with TRBJ2-3; perhaps TRBD2 as D (6 bases). Trimming cost V 1 base and J 1 base, with 15 bases left between them. CDR3 length equals 17 residues. Per the germline V gene, CDR1 is SGHTA and CDR2 is FQGNSA. The CDR3 region has the DNA TGTGCCAGCAGCTTAGGGTGGGCGCGGGGCCGCACAGATACGCAGTATTTT. It encodes CASSLGWARGRTDTQYF.

CDR3 region: CASSRRTGEHGYTF. CDR3 nucleotides: TGTGCCAGCAGCCGAAGGACAGGAGAGCATGGCTACACCTTC. V usage is TRBV3-1 and J usage is TRBJ1-2; 7 positions agree with TRBD1. The CDR3 runs 14 residues. Trimming cost V 4 bases and J 6 bases; bases outside gene matches: 8. Germline V lookup: CDR1 LGHDT, CDR2 YNNKEL (reference sequence).

There are a few counts of this clonotype. The chain couples TRBV18 to TRBJ2-7; D may be TRBD1 (6 bases). V lost 0 bases to trimming and J lost 3 bases, with 12 bases between them. Germline lookup yields CDR1 KGHSH and CDR2 LQKENI. This CDR3 spans 15 amino acids. The CDR3 region has the DNA TGTGCCAGCTCACCACCGGAGCAGGGGAGCTACGAGCAGTACTTC. As protein: CASSPPEQGSYEQYF. The entire variable domain, with the rest obtained from reference TRBV18 and TRBJ2-7, is as follows: NAGVMQNPRHLVRRRGQEARLRCSPMKGHSHVYWYRQLPEEGLKFMVYLQKENIIDESGMPKERFSAEFPKEGPSILRIQQVVRGDSAAYFCASSPPEQGSYEQYFGPGTRLTVT.

This clonotype was found a few times. This rearrangement joins TRBV3-1 to TRBJ2-7; D not resolved. Germline values: CDR1 LGHDT, CDR2 YNNKEL (reference sequence). This CDR3 has 16 amino acids. Trimming took 1 base from V and 0 from J, leaving 13 bases between them. CDR3 residues: CASSQGKLPSSYEQYF. The CDR3 bases are TGTGCCAGCAGCCAAGGGAAGCTCCCGAGCTCCTACGAGCAGTACTTC.

This clonotype was counted between two and nine times. The V and J genes are TRBV5-6 and TRBJ1-5, with no clear D. With 4 bases removed from V and 4 bases from J, the gap between germline ends came to 12 bases. CDR1 SGHDT and CDR2 YYEEEE come from the germline V gene. The CDR3 is made up of 14 amino acids. CDR3 bases: TGTGCCAGCAGCGCTGGGGTGGGAAATCAGCCCCAGCATTTT. As protein: CASSAGVGNQPQHF.

The chain couples TRBV20-1 to TRBJ2-7; no clear D gene. Germline lookup yields CDR1 DFQATT and CDR2 SNEGSKA (reference sequence). The CDR3 extends over 15 amino acids. Trimming removed 0 bases from V and 0 bases from J, with 12 bases in between. Here the CDR3 DNA reads TGCAGTGCTAGAGACCGGGTCCCCCTCTCCTACGAGCAGTACTTC. Translating it yields CSARDRVPLSYEQYF.

This clonotype was picked up a small number of times. The chain employs TRBV25-1 and TRBJ1-6; D not certain. Trimming pared 7 bases from V and 9 bases from J, leaving 10 bases between. The germline V gene has CDR1 MGHDK and CDR2 SYGVNS. This CDR3 has 12 amino acids. This chain's CDR3 is CASNRGSSPLHF. CDR3 DNA: TGTGCCAGCAATCGGGGAAGTTCACCCCTCCACTTT.